This T cell receptor beta chain was retrieved from a study of T cells in Graves' hyperthyroidism and ophthalmopathy. This clonotype was recorded at least ten times. There were TCR beta CDR3 regions amplified from RNA transcripts. With the HTBI primer set, the TCR CDR3 went through a first round of RT-PCR. One entry per CDR3 protein results from TCRdb running MiXCR on the multiplex PCR reads. The sample has about 270,000 distinct CDR3 sequences, 20% to 25% seen once. This clonotype was sampled from a man between 25 and 39 years old with Graves' ophthalmopathy. The specimen sequenced was blood.

CDR3: CASRTLSGRGETQYF. DNA of the CDR3: TGTGCCAGCAGAACCCTTAGCGGGAGGGGCGAGACCCAGTACTTC. The rearrangement joins TRBV28 to TRBJ2-5, with 11 bases aligning to TRBD2. This CDR3 is built from 15 residues. CDR1 MDHEN and CDR2 SYDVKM come from the germline V gene. V dropped 6 bases and J dropped 5; count of bases not matched to a gene: 8.